What follows describes a single T cell receptor beta chain. Which antigen it targets is not known. Base qualities are not at hand, and no much larger clone is one base apart. This record belongs to a study of blood T cell repertoires in COVID-19 (dated by TCRdb to 2018 to 2020). At the level of the whole study: Collaborator samples came from the United States, Italy and Spain and covered acute and convalescent phases of COVID-19. The prospective study material was composed of cDNA or gDNA derived from T cells, B-cell-depleted T cells, or PBMCs. Subjects who had been exposed to COVID-19, were actively infected with it, or had recovered from it provided the deeply sampled blood TCRbeta repertoires that made up the dataset. The repertoires were released in a freely available public database meant as a resource for research on the immune response to SARS-CoV-2. The samples were drawn from two sources: the first 160 participants of the ongoing ImmuneRACE study, and approximately 1,300 subjects contributed by 6 global collaborators. A de-identified subject ID, COVID-19 status, age in years and sex were almost always included in the sample metadata. Where available, HLA class I and class II types were obtained from metadata supplied by the sample provider rather than from assay-based typing. Broad study findings and their caveats: The quantity of clinical and demographic metadata differed by source and by participant and was supplied without curation.

TCRbeta CDR3 regions were amplified from genomic DNA using the immunoSEQ Assay, a bias-controlled multiplex PCR. The published analysis was carried out like this. Nucleated cell counts per sample were estimated from amplification of reference gene primers within the assay. Sequence reads were collapsed and filtered to measure the absolute abundance of every unique TCRbeta CDR3 rearrangement. For each sample, productive Simpson clonality was calculated as the square root of Simpson's diversity index across productive rearrangements. In TCRdb, the immuneACCESS table is reduced to in-frame sequences with V and J assigned. These tables do not hold every clone; where another copy was compared, an unresolved V gene accounts for under half, and the others remain unexplained. The V and J calls and clone size were taken over from that table, and D and trimming were inferred from the DNA. In all, the sample holds 130,000 to 150,000 clones, and more than 80% of those were seen once. The ten largest make up about 9.3% of the sample.

Collaborating institutions collected whole blood in K2EDTA tubes following their own protocols. For TCRbeta analysis, collaborators shipped samples in one of three forms: frozen whole blood, isolated PBMCs, or DNA extracted from either of those sample types. V drops 0 bases and J drops 2 bases, leaving 10 bases in between. Including the terminal cysteine and phenylalanine, the CDR3 comprises 15 residues. Solely the CDR3 DNA is kept, with 45 bases framed from the first base. CDR1 KGHSH and CDR2 LQKENI are derived from the germline V gene. The V and J genes are TRBV18 and TRBJ1-2, with the D gene call left open. The specimen was peripheral blood. The receptor was derived from a woman older than 75 in a cohort sampled during active or convalescent COVID-19. The CDR3 protein is CASSPPADSNYGYTF. The DNA sequence reads TGTGCCAGCTCACCACCGGCAGATAGCAACTATGGCTACACCTTC.